The 5 T cell receptor beta chains listed next were all sequenced from one sample in a study of shared T cell receptors in the human thymus. Sequencing used immunoSEQ multiplex PCR; TCRdb keeps in-frame clones, though not all of them. The table lists just under 550,000 clones, 75% to 80% of them singletons. These data were also filed under a second study, of human thymus T cells.

Specimen: thymocytes. These TCRs come from a boy in the first two years of life with a congenital heart defect.

The chain employs TRBV27 and TRBJ2-7; 8 nucleotides match TRBD2. The CDR3 consists of 16 residues. J was trimmed by 3 bases and V by 2 bases; bases with no gene match: 9. Germline CDR1 MNHEY, CDR2 SMNVEV (reference sequence). The CDR3 sequence is CASSLGGLVFVYEQYF. The CDR3 bases are TGTGCCAGCAGTTTAGGGGGACTAGTTTTTGTCTACGAGCAGTACTTC.

CDR3 nucleotide sequence: TGCGCCAGCAGCCAAGATTTTTTCGAAGCGCAGTACTTC. The encoded protein is CASSQDFFEAQYF. V and J are TRBV4-3 and TRBJ2-7; no firm D call. Trimming left V 0 bases short and J 9 bases short, with 12 bases between. The CDR3 contains 13 residues. Germline CDR1 reads LGHNA; CDR2 reads YSLEER.

In its sample, this clone was seen a few times. The V gene is TRBV5-1, the J gene TRBJ2-7, with 7 bases lining up with TRBD1. Looked up from germline, CDR1 is SGHRS and CDR2 is YFSETQ. This CDR3 is built from 15 residues. With V trimmed by 8 bases and J by 2 bases, 13 bases remained unmatched. The CDR3 DNA sequence: TGCGCCAGTACAAAGCCAGGACAGGCCCCCTACGAGCAGTACTTC. This sequence encodes CASTKPGQAPYEQYF.

Remarks on this clone: The sample has other DNA sequences that encode this CDR3 too. V and J are TRBV9 and TRBJ2-1; no reliable D call. Trimming took 4 bases from V and 6 from J, leaving 8 bases between them. Germline V gene lookup returns CDR1 SGDLS and CDR2 YYNGEE. CDR3 length: 12 amino acids. CDR3 DNA: TGTGCCAGCAGCCCCCCCCTCAATGAGCAGTTCTTC. This sequence encodes CASSPPLNEQFF.

The chain recombines TRBV5-1 with TRBJ2-5; 11 bases are shared with TRBD2. Germline V gives CDR1 SGHRS, CDR2 YFSETQ. V gave up 2 bases and J gave up 5 bases; unmatched junction bases: 11. The CDR3 spans 17 residues. The CDR3 nucleotides are TGCGCCAGCAGCTTCGTGAATAGCGGGAGGGGTAGGGAGACCCAGTACTTC. It yields the protein CASSFVNSGRGRETQYF. Complete variable domain (other parts from reference TRBV5-1 and TRBJ2-5): KAGVTQTPRYLIKTRGQQVTLSCSPISGHRSVSWYQQTPGQGLQFLFEYFSETQRNKGNFPGRFSGRQFSNSRSEMNVSTLELGDSALYLCASSFVNSGRGRETQYFGPGTRLLVL.